This TCR beta chain was obtained from a study of blood T cell repertoires in COVID-19. Looking at the study overall: Sites in the United States, Italy and Spain provided acute and convalescent COVID-19 samples.

CDR3 length: 15 amino acids. V lost 6 bases, J lost 2 bases, and 14 bases lay in between. CDR1 KGHSH and CDR2 LQKENI come from the germline V gene. In the original processing: Amplification of reference gene primers provided the estimated nucleated cell counts. The assay was immunoSEQ multiplex PCR, and TCRdb's table has in-frame clones only and misses some. V, J and clone size were drawn from that table, and D and trimming were deduced from the DNA. The sample consists of 110,000 or so clones, 90% of them appearing once. Sequenced: peripheral blood. The rearrangement joins TRBV18 to TRBJ2-1; D uncertain. The clonotype comes from a human donor in a cohort sampled during active COVID-19. CDR3 amino acids: CASSRTSGTYNEQFF. Written as DNA, the CDR3 is TGTGCCAGCTCCCGAACCTCGGGTACCTACAATGAGCAGTTCTTC.